This T cell receptor (beta chain) was recorded in a study of T cell responses to AZD1222 COVID-19 vaccine. Study-level findings and limits: The study reported that nearly half of spike-specific TCRs target unmutated variant regions. Sampled repertoires all dated from after the peak T cell response.

Trimming removed 6 bases from V and 5 bases from J; junction bases left unmatched: 5. The CDR3 runs to 13 residues. Germline loops: CDR1 MNHNY, CDR2 SVGAGI (reference sequence). On this clone itself: As yet, its antigen is unknown.

Assay: immunoSEQ multiplex PCR; the TCRdb copy retains only in-frame clones and omits some. The data hold about 100,000 clones, with about 86% observed a single time. The sequencing here drew on peripheral blood, taken on day 0 of AZD1222 vaccination. This clonotype originated in an adult in good health. The J gene is TRBJ1-2, the V gene TRBV6-6, with 8 positions matching TRBD1. The CDR3 nucleotides are TGTGCCAGCAGGGTGACAGGGGTGTATGGCTACACCTTC. Translation: CASRVTGVYGYTF.